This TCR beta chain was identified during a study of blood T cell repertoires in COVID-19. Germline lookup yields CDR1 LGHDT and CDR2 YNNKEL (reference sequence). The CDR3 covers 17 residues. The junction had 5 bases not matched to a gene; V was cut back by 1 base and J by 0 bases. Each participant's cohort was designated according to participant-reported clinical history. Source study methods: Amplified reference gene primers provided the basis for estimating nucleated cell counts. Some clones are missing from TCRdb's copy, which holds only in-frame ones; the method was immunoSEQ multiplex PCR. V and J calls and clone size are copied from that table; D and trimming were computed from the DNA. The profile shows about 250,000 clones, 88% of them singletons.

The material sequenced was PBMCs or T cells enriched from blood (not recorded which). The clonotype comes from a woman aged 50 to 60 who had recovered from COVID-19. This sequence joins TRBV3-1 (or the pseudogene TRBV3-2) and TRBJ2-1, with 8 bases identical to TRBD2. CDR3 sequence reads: CASSQVGAGASYNEQFF. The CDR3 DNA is TGTGCCAGCAGCCAAGTCGGAGCGGGAGCCTCCTACAATGAGCAGTTCTTC.